This T cell receptor (beta chain) was identified in a study of response to subunit inactivated influenza vaccine. This clonotype showed up just a few times. Via MiXCR, TCRdb re-called the RT-PCR reads, giving one row per CDR3 protein. This sample carries about 570,000 distinct CDR3 sequences, about 11% of them seen once, and the ten largest clones take roughly 11%. Germline assignment: CDR1 DFQATT and CDR2 SNEGSKA (reference sequence). The CDR3 has 15 residues. V was shortened by 0 bases and J by 3 bases, with 15 bases between the two germline ends. This sample also appeared in a second study, on T cells expressing NK-cell markers. Turning to that study: Synthesis of TCR beta cDNA relied on 5'RACE template switching carrying UMIs.

This sequence was found in a man in his forties or fifties who received an inactivated influenza vaccine. The sequencing used PBMCs from blood, collected on the day of vaccination. The chain couples TRBV20-1 to TRBJ2-7; either TRBD1 or TRBD2 may supply D (7 bases each). The CDR3 bases are TGCAGTGCTAGAGATCGGGTCAGGGGGGGCTACGAGCAGTACTTC. This codes for CSARDRVRGGYEQYF.